This T cell receptor beta chain was sequenced for a study of regulatory T cells in long-lasting Graves disease. Arm-PCR with iRepertoire HTBI primers amplified the CDR3 regions for these TCR beta libraries. TCRdb reanalysed the multiplex PCR reads using MiXCR and keeps one entry per CDR3 protein. The data show about 560,000 distinct CDR3 sequences, around 15% seen once. Deletions cut 0 bases from V and 0 bases from J, with 13 bases between. The CDR3 covers 16 residues. Germline lookup yields CDR1 SGHRS and CDR2 YFSETQ. The time point here: newly diagnosed GD, antithyroid drugs for less than 3 months. The TCR library was made from RNA extracted from PBMCs. This sample was shared with a second study, whose subject was T cells in Graves' hyperthyroidism and ophthalmopathy. Per that paper: Diagnosing involved the use of clinical symptoms, serum thyroxine and TRAb, thyroid ultrasound and orbital computed tomography.

The input for sequencing was peripheral blood mononuclear cells (PBMCs), taken at new diagnosis, from a patient treated with antithyroid drugs. The TCR sequence derives from a man younger than 30 with Graves disease. J is TRBJ2-7 and V is TRBV5-1; either TRBD1 or TRBD2 may fit D (5 bases each). CDR3 loop: CASSLGGSSPSYEQYF. In nucleotides, the CDR3 is TGCGCCAGCAGCTTGGGGGGGTCAAGTCCCTCCTACGAGCAGTACTTC.